This T cell receptor beta chain stems from a study of T cell responses to AZD1222 COVID-19 vaccine. To note about this clone: As yet, its antigen is unknown.

The study's findings and limits: Most donors were white British, females outnumbered males, and clonal diversity was possibly underestimated. Researchers took repertoire samples only after the peak T cell response had come. Elevations in Spike-specific TCR breadth and depth followed administration of two AZD1222 doses. Variant regions that are unmutated are reportedly the target of nearly half of spike-specific TCRs.

Repertoires were generated with immunoSEQ multiplex PCR, while TCRdb's copy carries only in-frame clones and drops some. The sample has more than 85,000 clones, roughly 88% seen once; the top ten hold 10% to 15%. The CDR3 extends over 16 amino acids. V dropped 5 bases and J dropped 2; count of bases not matched to a gene: 8. CDR1 is SGHAT, CDR2 FQNNGV, per germline. The chain combines TRBV11-2 with TRBJ2-2; 7 nucleotides line up with TRBD2. This TCR was sampled from an adult in good health. The sequences come from peripheral blood, collected on day 0 of MenACWY control vaccination. As DNA, the CDR3 is TGTGCCAGCAGCCCAAGACTAGCCTTTAACACCGGGGAGCTGTTTTTT. As protein: CASSPRLAFNTGELFF.